This T cell receptor (beta chain) was found in a study of blood T cells in healthy people across ages. The CDR3 has 16 residues. CDR1 is DFQATT and CDR2 is SNEGSKA in the germline V gene (reference sequence). The ends lost 5 bases at V and 5 bases at J; junction bases unmatched: 10. Together with a sample-barcoded 5' primer, a J-beta primer mix was included in a second PCR lasting roughly 6 to 12 cycles. Every single cDNA molecule received a tag from a template-switch adaptor with 12 random nucleotides. MiXCR, run by TCRdb on the 5' RACE reads, gives a single entry per CDR3 protein. This table holds some 1,800,000 distinct CDR3 sequences, roughly 43% found once. With regard to this clonotype: The antigen is unknown.

Findings of the study overall: Not knowing donor CMV status may have confounded expanded clonotype changes.

Healthy Caucasian individuals from Russia aged about 6 to 90 served as donors. The clonotype originates from a human donor in good health. Sequences were obtained from blood. The V gene is TRBV20-1, the J gene TRBJ1-5, with 12 bases identical to TRBD1. The CDR3 loop is CSAPGPGTGGDQPQHF. In DNA, the CDR3 is TGCAGTGCTCCCGGTCCCGGGACAGGGGGCGATCAGCCCCAGCATTTT.